This T cell receptor beta chain is drawn from a study of cytomegalovirus exposure and HLA in healthy donors. Across the study: Earlier work reported approximately 110 million unique TCR beta sequences from 170 million or so T cells. Inside one of the first data releases sat tens of millions of unique TCRs taken from HLA-typed donors. Study-level results: A reported reduction in N-insertions relative to the roughly 610-donor mean was seen in an Asian-associated ancestry cluster in a later analysis. Cytomegalovirus status was reportedly diagnosed by the classifier with high sensitivity and specificity.

The CDR3 is made up of 14 amino acids. Looked up from germline, CDR1 is MNHEY and CDR2 is SMNVEV (reference sequence). Trimming pared 3 bases from V and 5 bases from J, leaving 10 bases between. Of note for this clone: The antigen remains undetermined.

Primers: 60 Vbeta forward and 13 Jbeta reverse. Clones were sequenced by immunoSEQ multiplex PCR, and TCRdb holds only the in-frame ones, with some missing. This table has about 160,000 clones, around 80% appearing once. Sequencing used PBMCs. The genes are TRBV27 and TRBJ2-2, with D possibly matching TRBD2 (6 bases). This sequence was found in a man aged 25-40 years in good health and CMV-seronegative. The CDR3 here is CASSLGRGTGELFF. CDR3 in DNA: TGTGCCAGCAGTTTGGGTCGGGGGACCGGGGAGCTGTTTTTT.